The 6 T cell receptor beta chains below were found in one sample sequenced in a study of STAT5B mutations in CD4+ large granular lymphocyte leukemia. Assay: immunoSEQ multiplex PCR; the TCRdb copy retains only in-frame clones and omits some. The sample lists about 33,000 clones, approximately 81% occurring once. The specimen sequenced was CD4+ T cells from blood buffy coats. The source is a human donor in good health.

This clone was seen only a few times. The rearrangement uses TRBV2 and TRBJ1-2, with D perhaps matching TRBD1 (6 bases). Germline values: CDR1 SNHLY, CDR2 FYNNEI. Trimming cost V 8 bases and J 7 bases, with 17 bases left between them. The CDR3 sequence is 13 residues long. The CDR3 loop is CASQRSGAGGYTF. The CDR3 DNA reads TGTGCCAGCCAACGTTCGGGGGCCGGTGGCTACACCTTC.

The V and J genes are TRBV6-1 and TRBJ1-1; D ambiguous. V lost 10 bases and J 1 base, leaving 13 bases between the germline ends. The V gene's germline CDR1 is MNHNS and CDR2 SASEGT. This CDR3 is 13 amino acids long. CDR3 coding DNA: TGTGCCACAACCTCTGAGTGGAACACTGAAGCTTTCTTT. This translates into CATTSEWNTEAFF.

This chain links TRBV5-1 with TRBJ2-2; tentative D call: TRBD1 (5 bases). Germline values: CDR1 SGHRS, CDR2 YFSETQ. This CDR3 is 15 amino acids long. The germline V and J ends were trimmed by 1 base and 2 bases, with 9 bases remaining between them. CDR3 DNA: TGCGCCAGCAGCTTGTTCGGACAAAACACCGGGGAGCTGTTTTTT. This gives the protein CASSLFGQNTGELFF.

The CDR3 DNA follows: TGTGCCAGCAGTTACTCTTTGGGCGGGAGAGCCGGGGAGCTGTTTTTT. This sequence encodes CASSYSLGGRAGELFF. The rearrangement links TRBV6-6 to TRBJ2-2; 7 bases agree with TRBD2. CDR1 and CDR2 (germline): MNHNY, SVGAGI (reference sequence). Trimming at V came to 0 bases and at J to 6 bases, leaving 7 bases not matched to a gene. This CDR3 spans 16 amino acids.

This clone was detected only once. This chain connects TRBV4-2 to TRBJ2-1, with 12 bases lining up with TRBD1. The V gene's germline CDR1 is LGHNA and CDR2 YNFKEQ. This CDR3 comprises 17 residues. V trimming: 1 base; J trimming: 6 bases; junction bases outside the gene matches: 7. The DNA of the CDR3 is TGTGCCAGCAGCCAAGCGGAGGGACAGGGGGCCTTCAATGAGCAGTTCTTC. Translating it yields CASSQAEGQGAFNEQFF.

The chain joins TRBV2 to TRBJ2-4; 8 positions match TRBD1. This CDR3 comprises 13 residues. Germline V gene lookup returns CDR1 SNHLY and CDR2 FYNNEI. Trimming at V came to 6 bases and at J to 4 bases, leaving 2 bases not matched to a gene. CDR3 protein: CASRTGAKNIQYF. The CDR3 nucleotides read TGTGCCAGCAGGACAGGGGCAAAAAACATTCAGTACTTC.